The table lists the clone carrying this T cell receptor beta chain with many counts. This sample stems from a study of regulatory T cells in long-lasting Graves disease. The CDR3 is 14 residues long. The V and J ends lost 5 bases and 4 bases respectively, with 15 bases between them. Germline CDR1 and CDR2: MDHEN and SYDVKM. CDR3-region Arm-PCR and iRepertoire HTBI primers produced the TCR beta libraries. A single record per CDR3 protein comes from TCRdb applying MiXCR to the multiplex PCR reads. This table has about 240,000 distinct CDR3 sequences, just over 20% appearing once. Time point given: newly diagnosed GD, antithyroid drugs for less than 3 months. RNA isolated from PBMCs was used to make the TCR library.

The receptor was isolated from a female donor with Graves disease. The material was peripheral blood mononuclear cells (PBMCs), obtained at new diagnosis, from a patient treated with antithyroid drugs. J is TRBJ2-7 and V is TRBV28; D could derive from TRBD1 or TRBD2 (6 bases each). This CDR3 is CASSHPQGLYEQYF. CDR3 DNA: TGTGCCAGCAGTCACCCACAGGGACTTTACGAGCAGTACTTC.